This T cell receptor beta chain appears in the sequencing data of a study of radiotherapy plus CTLA-4 blockade in lung cancer. Study context: Among patients, less than 20% showed objective responses, and approximately 31% had disease control.

Germline loops: CDR1 LGHNA, CDR2 YNFKEQ. This CDR3 has 18 residues. V was clipped by 0 bases and J by 0 bases, with 12 bases between them. The table lists this clone with a few counts. What it recognizes is unknown. Points from the study as a whole: Tumor-origin TCR clones grew in blood after radiotherapy plus ipilimumab. How blood T cell clones changed early, along with interferon-beta, reportedly forecast response best.

Sequencing was performed with immunoSEQ multiplex PCR; in TCRdb, only in-frame clones are kept and a portion is missing. The table records more than 40,000 clones, roughly three quarters of them present only once. Sequences were derived from peripheral blood, sampled from a patient treated with radiotherapy plus ipilimumab. The sequence came from a human donor with non-small cell lung cancer who had stable disease on radiotherapy plus ipilimumab. The V gene is TRBV4-2, the J gene TRBJ2-6, with D possibly matching TRBD1 (7 bases). The CDR3 nucleotides read TGTGCCAGCAGCCAAGATCAGGGGGGAACCTCTGGGGCCAACGTCCTGACTTTC. This gives the protein CASSQDQGGTSGANVLTF.